This TCR beta chain is from a study of blood T cell repertoires in COVID-19. Looking at the study overall: Acute and convalescent COVID-19 specimens originated in the United States, Italy and Spain.

Original methodology: The authors estimated nucleated cell counts from reference gene primer amplification. Profiled with immunoSEQ multiplex PCR; TCRdb holds only in-frame clones, not every one. V, J and clone size are those of that table, while D and trimming were read from the DNA. The sample yields about 430,000 clones, roughly 90% seen once. Germline assignment: CDR1 KGHSH and CDR2 LQKENI. The CDR3 loop spans 16 amino acids. V gave up 3 bases and J gave up 1 base, with 15 bases separating them. In terms of age and location, participants ranged from about 18 to 89 years and lived in about 25 US areas.

V is TRBV18 and J is TRBJ1-1; D possibly corresponds to TRBD1 (6 bases). The receptor was isolated from a woman in her late teens or twenties who had been exposed to COVID-19. The sample consisted of PBMCs or T cells enriched from blood (not recorded which). The CDR3 here is CASSPGPLGGNTEAFF. The CDR3 region has the DNA TGTGCCAGCTCACCGGGACCTTTAGGGGGGAACACTGAAGCTTTCTTT.